The 31 T cell receptor beta chains listed next were all sequenced from one sample in a study of blood T cells in healthy people across ages. Through a sample-barcoded 5' primer and a J-beta primer mix, a second PCR was run for roughly 6 to 12 cycles. Each CDR3 protein is one row after TCRdb ran MiXCR on the 5' RACE reads. The table has 700,000 to 950,000 distinct CDR3 sequences, 58% seen once. Specimen: blood. Every receptor here comes from a man aged 25 to 45 in good health.

There are many counts of this clonotype. The rearrangement links TRBV29-1 to TRBJ2-3; D is uncertain. The CDR3 is made up of 13 amino acids. The V gene's germline CDR1 is SQVTM and CDR2 ANQGSEA. The V and J ends lost 3 bases and 4 bases respectively, with 11 bases between them. CDR3 coding DNA: TGCAGCGTTGACCGGCAGGTTGCAGATACGCAGTATTTT. This sequence encodes CSVDRQVADTQYF.

This clonotype has just one count. CDR3 protein: CASSQGTGKQYF. CDR3 DNA: TGTGCCAGCAGTCAGGGGACAGGGAAACAGTACTTC. The chain combines TRBV6-2 or TRBV6-3 with TRBJ2-7; 9 bases fit TRBD1. After removal of 5 bases from V and 10 bases from J, the junction contained 6 bases not matched to a gene. The CDR3 is 12 residues long. Germline CDR1 is MNHEY and CDR2 is SVGEGT.

This clonotype was seen only once. The chain links TRBV11-2 to TRBJ2-1; 13 nucleotides line up with TRBD2. The CDR3 contains 14 residues. From germline, CDR1 is SGHAT and CDR2 FQNNGV. Losses at the gene ends were 8 bases for V and 7 bases for J; bases not matched to a gene: 5. The CDR3 here is CASAGLAGRNEQFF. CDR3 coding DNA: TGTGCCAGCGCGGGACTAGCGGGAAGGAATGAGCAGTTCTTC.

V and J are TRBV7-2 and TRBJ2-3, with D possibly being TRBD2 (6 bases). This CDR3 has 18 residues. The ends were cut back, 2 bases at V and 0 bases at J, with 18 bases in the middle. Germline CDR1 SGHTA, CDR2 FQGNSA. The DNA for the CDR3 is TGTGCCAGCAGCTTACTCTCGCAGCGGGCCGGTAGCACAGATACGCAGTATTTT. As protein: CASSLLSQRAGSTDTQYF.

This clonotype has more than one count but fewer than ten. The rearrangement joins TRBV3-1 to TRBJ2-5; no clear D gene. Germline CDR1 is LGHDT and CDR2 is YNNKEL (reference sequence). This CDR3 is built from 14 residues. V dropped 1 base and J dropped 1 base, with 7 bases sitting between them. The CDR3 DNA reads as TGTGCCAGCAGCCAAGGTAGGGCCCAAGAGACCCAGTACTTC. It specifies CASSQGRAQETQYF.

The chain employs TRBV20-1 and TRBJ1-4; TRBD1 might be the D (5 bases). CDR1 is DFQATT, CDR2 SNEGSKA, per germline (reference sequence). The CDR3 spans 15 residues. V lost 2 bases, J lost 8 bases, and 18 bases lay in between. The CDR3 region has the DNA TGCAGTGCTAGACTCCAGGGCTACCAGGAGGAAAAACTGTTTTTT. Protein: CSARLQGYQEEKLFF.

The genes are TRBV19 and TRBJ2-5; no clear D. With 2 bases removed from V and 0 bases from J, the gap between germline ends came to 10 bases. Per the germline V gene, CDR1 is LNHDA and CDR2 is SQIVND (reference sequence). The CDR3 spans 15 residues. CDR3 amino acids: CASSIRVSYQETQYF. The CDR3 DNA reads TGTGCCAGTAGTATAAGAGTCTCGTACCAAGAGACCCAGTACTTC.

This chain uses TRBV3-1 with TRBJ2-5, with unresolved D. The end of the DNA fits TRBJ2-7 better, so the J call may be wrong. This CDR3 contains 12 residues. Germline V gene sequence: CDR1 LGHDT, CDR2 YNNKEL (reference sequence). The CDR3 coding sequence is TGTGCCAGCAGCCAAGCTAACCTCGAGCAGTACTTC. Translating it yields CASSQANLEQYF.

This chain connects TRBV2 to TRBJ1-2; 8 bases line up with TRBD1. The CDR3 consists of 13 residues. Germline V lookup: CDR1 SNHLY, CDR2 FYNNEI. V dropped 8 bases and J dropped 7; count of bases not matched to a gene: 9. Here the CDR3 reads CASANRGNSGYTF. The CDR3 bases are TGTGCCAGCGCGAACAGGGGGAATTCTGGCTACACCTTC.

This clonotype was seen only a few times. This chain uses TRBV5-1 with TRBJ2-7; 14 nucleotides align to TRBD2. The CDR3 contains 17 residues. Unmatched junction bases numbered 8, after V lost 4 bases and J lost 2 bases. Germline V gene data show CDR1 as SGHRS and CDR2 as YFSETQ. The CDR3 loop is CASSIGLAGGRTYEQYF. DNA for the CDR3: TGCGCCAGCAGCATCGGACTAGCGGGGGGCCGGACCTACGAGCAGTACTTC.

CDR3 DNA: TGTGCCAGCAGCAAGGACAGGGGCAGCTATGGCTACACCTTC. Its translation is CASSKDRGSYGYTF. The chain is built from TRBV7-2 and TRBJ1-2, with TRBD1 matching 9 bases. Germline V gives CDR1 SGHTA, CDR2 FQGNSA. The CDR3 extends over 14 amino acids. With 5 bases clipped from V and 4 bases from J, the junction kept 5 bases outside the gene matches.

The CDR3 bases are TGTGCCAGCAGTTCGGAGGGATCGCACCCTGAAGCTTTCTTT. It yields the protein CASSSEGSHPEAFF. The chain uses TRBV12-3 or TRBV12-4 and TRBJ1-1; no firm D call. Trimming stripped 4 bases from V and 6 bases from J, with 15 bases between. The CDR3 loop spans 14 amino acids.

About this clonotype: The junction and the germline gene differ at one end; a read error may be behind it. The V gene is TRBV7-2, the J gene TRBJ2-5; D gene unclear. The J call is in doubt because the DNA end fits TRBJ2-7 better. Germline V gene data show CDR1 as SGHTA and CDR2 as FQGNSA. CDR3 length: 12 residues. The CDR3 nucleotides read TGTGTCAGCAGCCCCCCAAGACCCGAGCAGTACTTC. As protein: CVSSPPRPEQYF.

The chain recombines TRBV7-9 with TRBJ2-5; the D gene is possibly TRBD2 (5 bases). This CDR3 contains 14 residues. V was cut by 4 bases and J by 5 bases, with 14 bases left in between. In germline, CDR1 is SEHNR, CDR2 FQNEAQ (reference sequence). CDR3 residues: CASSSTRGEETQYF. The CDR3 nucleotides read TGTGCCAGCAGCTCGACTCGGGGTGAGGAGACCCAGTACTTC.

In its sample, this clonotype was seen a few times. The J gene is TRBJ2-1, the V gene TRBV7-9; 8 bases match TRBD2. The CDR3 is 16 amino acids. CDR1 and CDR2 from the germline V gene are SEHNR and FQNEAQ (reference sequence). Trimming cost V 1 base and J 7 bases; bases outside gene matches: 9. CDR3 region: CASSLVVAGGLNEQFF. The CDR3 nucleotides are TGTGCCAGCAGCTTAGTCGTCGCGGGGGGCTTGAATGAGCAGTTCTTC.

As regards this clonotype: Sequence at one end of the junction differs from germline and may be a read error. The V and J genes are TRBV7-9 and TRBJ1-6; possible D gene TRBD1, 6 bases. The CDR3 has 17 residues. Germline CDR1 SEHNR, CDR2 FQNEAQ (reference sequence). DNA of the CDR3: TGTGCCAGCAGCTTAGGGGGCAGGGGTGTTGGTAATTCACCCCTTCACTTT. Amino acid sequence: CASSLGGRGVGNSPLHF.

J is TRBJ2-2 and V is TRBV4-3; 7 nucleotides match TRBD2. Unmatched junction bases numbered 9, after V lost 0 bases and J lost 2 bases. Germline CDR1 is LGHNA and CDR2 is YSLEER. The CDR3 is 18 residues long. CDR3: CASSQETGRRQNTGELFF. The CDR3 DNA reads as TGCGCCAGCAGCCAAGAGACCGGGAGGCGCCAAAACACCGGGGAGCTGTTTTTT.

V is TRBV9 and J is TRBJ1-1; no clear D. V was cut by 3 bases and J by 0 bases, with 12 bases left in between. The length of the CDR3 is 15 residues. Germline V lookup: CDR1 SGDLS, CDR2 YYNGEE. The CDR3 reads CASSAPGMVNTEAFF. CDR3 nucleotide sequence: TGTGCCAGCAGCGCTCCCGGGATGGTGAACACTGAAGCTTTCTTT.

The CDR3 loop is CASSQRFRDSYNEQFF. For the CDR3, the DNA is TGTGCCAGCAGCCAGCGATTCAGGGACTCCTACAATGAGCAGTTCTTC. V gene TRBV4-2 combines with J gene TRBJ2-1; D perhaps matches TRBD1 (5 bases). Germline values: CDR1 LGHNA, CDR2 YNFKEQ. Trimming cost V 3 bases and J 0 bases, with 12 bases left between them. The CDR3 has 16 amino acids.

The CDR3 nucleotides are TGTGCCAGCAGCCCCTCCCGGACAGGTCCCTATGGCTACACCTTC. It yields the protein CASSPSRTGPYGYTF. The chain couples TRBV6-5 to TRBJ1-2; 7 positions match TRBD1. V dropped 6 bases and J dropped 4; count of bases not matched to a gene: 11. Germline-derived CDR1 and CDR2 are MNHEY and SVGAGI. The CDR3 is 15 residues long.

V and J are TRBV11-1 and TRBJ2-7; a weak D match, TRBD2 (6 bases). The germline V gene encodes CDR1 SGHAT and CDR2 FQDESV (reference sequence). Trimming shortened V by 5 bases and J by 3 bases, and 11 bases separated the two germline ends. The CDR3 loop spans 13 amino acids. CDR3 coding DNA: TGTGCCAGCAGCGCGGGACGGAACTACGAGCAGTACTTC. Its translation is CASSAGRNYEQYF. Complete variable domain (other parts from reference TRBV11-1 and TRBJ2-7): EAEVAQSPRYKITEKSQAVAFWCDPISGHATLYWYRQILGQGPELLVQFQDESVVDDSQLPKDRFSAERLKGVDSTLKIQPAELGDSAMYLCASSAGRNYEQYFGPGTRLTVT.

This clonotype was recorded only once. V is TRBV14 and J is TRBJ2-1; TRBD2 aligns across 8 bases. With V trimmed by 1 base and J by 7 bases, 3 bases remained unmatched. The CDR3 is made up of 14 amino acids. Per germline, CDR1 SGHDN and CDR2 FVKESK. Here the CDR3 reads CASSQVTSGNEQFF. CDR3 sequence (DNA): TGTGCCAGCAGCCAAGTTACTAGCGGAAATGAGCAGTTCTTC.

The chain is built from TRBV6-5 and TRBJ2-5, with D possibly being TRBD1 or TRBD2 (5 bases each). V was trimmed by 0 bases and J by 2 bases, leaving 7 bases between them. CDR1 is MNHEY, CDR2 SVGAGI, per germline. CDR3 length: 14 amino acids. In DNA form, the CDR3 reads TGTGCCAGCAGTTACTCGGGGGATCAAGAGACCCAGTACTTC. As protein: CASSYSGDQETQYF.

The chain employs TRBV27 and TRBJ1-6; D is unclear. V shed 8 bases and J shed 0 bases, with 8 bases lying between them. Germline V CDR1 and CDR2: MNHEY, SMNVEV (reference sequence). This CDR3 region has 14 residues. CDR3 DNA: TGTGCCAGCGCCCGGAGCTCCTATAATTCACCCCTCCACTTT. Its protein product is CASARSSYNSPLHF.

The chain combines TRBV7-2 with TRBJ2-1, with no clear D. Trimming pared 5 bases from V and 7 bases from J, leaving 27 bases between. Germline-derived CDR1 and CDR2 are SGHTA and FQGNSA. CDR3 length equals 18 residues. CDR3 coding DNA: TGTGCCAGCAGCCCTTGGATCGGTAGGCGGTTCGGTCCAAATGAGCAGTTCTTC. It yields the protein CASSPWIGRRFGPNEQFF.

The chain joins TRBV3-1 to TRBJ1-4, with unresolved D. V was trimmed by 4 bases and J by 4 bases, leaving 4 bases between them. Looked up from germline, CDR1 is LGHDT and CDR2 is YNNKEL (reference sequence). This CDR3 contains 12 residues. The CDR3 is CASSLNNEKLFF. For the CDR3, the DNA is TGTGCCAGCAGCCTCAATAATGAAAAACTGTTTTTT.

This clonotype was seen more than once but under ten times. The chain is built from TRBV27 and TRBJ2-1, with 12 positions matching TRBD2. V trimming: 7 bases; J trimming: 6 bases; junction bases outside the gene matches: 16. Germline CDR1 is MNHEY and CDR2 is SMNVEV (reference sequence). The CDR3 has 18 amino acids. The CDR3 DNA sequence: TGTGCCAGCACCCTTCTCTCGGCTAGCGGGAGGGCCGGCAATGAGCAGTTCTTC. Translation: CASTLLSASGRAGNEQFF.

This chain uses TRBV7-2 with TRBJ2-5, with D uncertain. The end of the DNA aligns better with TRBJ2-7, so the J call may be wrong. This CDR3 spans 13 amino acids. Germline values: CDR1 SGHTA, CDR2 FQGNSA. CDR3: CASSPLMIHEQYF. The DNA of the CDR3 is TGTGCCAGCAGCCCATTGATGATTCACGAGCAGTACTTC.

V gene TRBV20-1 combines with J gene TRBJ2-1; the match to TRBD2 covers 10 bases. V lost 5 bases, J lost 10 bases, and 11 bases stayed unmatched. Germline CDR1 DFQATT, CDR2 SNEGSKA (reference sequence). The CDR3 is 14 residues long. The CDR3 nucleotides are TGCAGTGCTGCCCTCAGCGGGAGGGCCGACGAGCAGTTCTTC. It encodes CSAALSGRADEQFF.

The V gene is TRBV6-2 or TRBV6-3, the J gene TRBJ2-1; 7 bases line up with TRBD1. The CDR3 is made up of 15 amino acids. Trimming at V came to 6 bases and at J to 3 bases, leaving 8 bases not matched to a gene. The V gene's germline CDR1 is MNHEY and CDR2 SVGEGT. This CDR3 reads CASREHRGDYNEQFF. The CDR3 coding sequence is TGTGCCAGCAGGGAACACAGGGGTGACTACAATGAGCAGTTCTTC.

V is TRBV7-6 and J is TRBJ2-5; 8 bases match TRBD1. Trimming cost V 5 bases and J 4 bases; bases outside gene matches: 12. This CDR3 has 16 residues. CDR1 SGHVS and CDR2 FNYEAQ come from the germline V gene. This CDR3 reads CASSKWTGTPGETQYF. In DNA, the CDR3 is TGTGCCAGCAGCAAGTGGACAGGGACCCCAGGAGAGACCCAGTACTTC. The full variable domain, in which reference TRBV7-6 and TRBJ2-5 provide the parts outside the CDR3, is GAGVSQSPRYKVTKRGQDVALRCDPISGHVSLYWYRQALGQGPEFLTYFNYEAQQDKSGLPNDRFSAERPEGSISTLTIQRTEQRDSAMYRCASSKWTGTPGETQYFGPGTRLLVL.